The rows below give T cell receptor beta chains drawn from one sample of a study of T cell repertoires in cytomegalovirus infection. TCRdb redid the calling of the reads with MiXCR, one entry per CDR3 protein. In the table there are some 300,000 distinct CDR3 sequences, roughly a tenth of which are singletons. The sample consisted of PBMCs. The receptors originated from a human donor in good health (CMV status not recorded). Some clones in this sample may be carry-over from other donors' samples. Both conserved end residues are part of each CDR3. The D gene is left open where the match is weak. Where a row states a size, it is once, few, many or the class of an expanded clone; other rows omit it.

many . TRBJ2-3 TRBV7-7 TGTGCTAGCAGCTTAGGGGGGACTCTTAGCACAGATACGCAGTATTTT CASSLGGTLSTDTQYF
many . TRBJ2-5 TRBV28 TGTGCCAGCACTCCGACAACTGCGGAGACCCAGTACTTC CASTPTTAETQYF
many TRBD2 TRBJ2-2 TRBV20-1 TGCAGTGCTAAACCCCTGACGGGGGGGCCCTACACCGGGGAGCTGTTTTTT CSAKPLTGGPYTGELFF
many . TRBJ1-1 TRBV7-9 TGTGCCAGCAGCCCGTCGGGATTTGAAGCTTTCTTT CASSPSGFEAFF
many TRBD1 TRBJ2-2 TRBV6-1 TGTGCCAGCAGTGAAAGGGACAGGGGGCTTAACACCGGGGAGCTGTTTTTT CASSERDRGLNTGELFF
many TRBD1 TRBJ2-7 TRBV7-9 TGTGCCAGCAGCTTAGCGGGACAGGCGGGAGAGCAGTACTTC CASSLAGQAGEQYF
few TRBD1 TRBJ1-6 TRBV20-1 TGCAGTGCTAGGACAGGGGTCCGCTCACCCCTCCACTTT CSARTGVRSPLHF
. TRBD1 TRBJ1-4 TRBV20-1 TGCAGTGCTAGAGCTAACAGGGGAAAGGGTGAAAAACTGTTTTTT CSARANRGKGEKLFF
. TRBD2 TRBJ2-3 TRBV20-1 TGCAGTGCCCTAGCGGGGTCATCTAGCACAGATACGCAGTATTTT CSALAGSSSTDTQYF
. . TRBJ1-3 TRBV6-6 TGTGCCAGCAGAATTTCCTCTGGAAACACCATATATTTT CASRISSGNTIYF
. TRBD1 TRBJ1-1 TRBV4-1 TGCGCCAGCAGCCAAAAAACAGGGGGTTGCACTGAAGCTTTCTTT CASSQKTGGCTEAFF
few . TRBJ1-5 TRBV12-3/TRBV12-4 TGTGCCAGCAGTTTTCAAGCAGGGCTCAATCAGCCCCAGCATTTT CASSFQAGLNQPQHF
many TRBD2 TRBJ2-1 TRBV4-1 TGCGCCAGCATGCAAGAGCCTAGCGGGGGTAATGAGCAGTTCTTC CASMQEPSGGNEQFF
. . TRBJ2-2 TRBV20-1 TGCAGTGCCCAAAGCGGTGCCGGGGAGCTGTTTTTT CSAQSGAGELFF
many . TRBJ1-4 TRBV14 TGTGCCAGCAGCCACTTAACCGGGGTAGGAGAAAAACTGTTTTTT CASSHLTGVGEKLFF
many . TRBJ1-6 TRBV7-9 TGTGCCAGCAGCTTAGAAGACAGCTATTCACCCCTCCACTTT CASSLEDSYSPLHF
few . TRBJ2-1 TRBV14 TGTGCCAGCAGCCAAGATCGGGACAATGAGCAGTTCTTC CASSQDRDNEQFF
many . TRBJ2-5 TRBV7-9 TGTGCCAGCAGCCCGGGGGCAGGGCTACCGACCCAGTACTTC CASSPGAGLPTQYF
many . TRBJ1-1 TRBV7-9 TGTGCCAGCAGTCCAGGGGAACCCCTATGGGCTTTCTTT CASSPGEPLWAFF
. TRBD2 TRBJ2-5 TRBV20-1 TGCAGTGCTAGAGTAGCCAGCGGGGGGCTCTACCAAGAGACCCAGTACTTC CSARVASGGLYQETQYF
many TRBD2 TRBJ2-5 TRBV20-1 TGCAGTGCTAGAGGGGGAGCGGGGCAAGAGACCCAGTACTTC CSARGGAGQETQYF
many TRBD1 TRBJ1-6 TRBV11-3 TGTGCCAGCAGCTCAGGGACAGGGGGAGCACCCCTCCACTTT CASSSGTGGAPLHF
few . TRBJ1-1 TRBV20-1 TGCAGTGCTAGATCTGTAATGGGGGACCCAGAAGCTTTCTTT CSARSVMGDPEAFF
many . TRBJ1-1 TRBV7-3 TGTGCCAGCAGCTTATCCGGGAATAGGGAAGCTTTCTTT CASSLSGNREAFF
. . TRBJ1-2 TRBV28 TGTGCCAGCTATAGGGAGGTCGAAGGCTACACCTTC CASYREVEGYTF
many TRBD1 TRBJ1-1 TRBV7-2 TGTGCCAGCAGCTTCCCCACCATACAGGGGGCCCGAGAAGCTTTCTTT CASSFPTIQGAREAFF
few . TRBJ1-1 TRBV29-1 TGCAGCGTTGATGGACGGAACACTGAAGCTTTCTTT CSVDGRNTEAFF
few . TRBJ2-5 TRBV29-1 TGCAGCGTCTTGGGTCCGGCTAGCAGGGAGACCCAGTACTTC CSVLGPASRETQYF
many . TRBJ1-4 TRBV4-1 TGCGCCAGCAGCCAAGATAGGGCCTACAGGAATGAAAAACTGTTTTTT CASSQDRAYRNEKLFF
few . TRBJ2-1 TRBV20-1 TGCAGTGCTAGAGTCTGGAAATCCTCCTACAATGAGCAGTTCTTC CSARVWKSSYNEQFF
many . TRBJ2-2 TRBV28 TGTGCCAGCACCCCTGAGGGAGGACACAGATGGACCGGGGAGCTGTTTTTT CASTPEGGHRWTGELFF
. TRBD1 TRBJ2-2 TRBV15 TGTGCCACCAGCAGAGACAGGGGGCTCACCGGGGAGCTGTTTTTT CATSRDRGLTGELFF
. TRBD2 TRBJ2-5 TRBV20-1 TGCAGTGCTCAGGGGCTAGCGGGGATCTCGGATAGAGGGACCCAGTACTTC CSAQGLAGISDRGTQYF
many . TRBJ1-6 TRBV6-6 TGTGCCAGCAGGGGGGGCGAGAATAATTCACCCCTCCACTTT CASRGGENNSPLHF
few . TRBJ1-1 TRBV7-9 TGTGCCAGCCCTTTACAGGGCACTGAAGCTTTCTTT CASPLQGTEAFF
few TRBD2 TRBJ2-1 TRBV25-1 TGTGCCAGCAGTGAACTACTAGCGGAGCTTTACAATGAGCAGTTCTTC CASSELLAELYNEQFF
few . TRBJ1-5 TRBV20-1 TGCAGTGCTAGACCCTCCACCGATAGCAATCAGCCCCAGCATTTT CSARPSTDSNQPQHF
many . TRBJ2-5 TRBV7-9 TGTGCCAGCAGCCCGAATAGGGGGACCCAAGAGACCCAGTACTTC CASSPNRGTQETQYF
few TRBD2 TRBJ2-1 TRBV13 TGTGCCAGCAGCACAAAAACTAGCGGGGGGACCTACAATGAGCAGTTCTTC CASSTKTSGGTYNEQFF
many . TRBJ1-1 TRBV7-2 TGTGCCAGCAGATCAGGGAGGAACACTGAAGCTTTCTTT CASRSGRNTEAFF
many TRBD2 TRBJ2-3 TRBV5-1 TGCGCCAGCAGCATCCCTAGCGGGGTTAGGGATACGCAGTATTTT CASSIPSGVRDTQYF
. . TRBJ2-1 TRBV11-3 TGTGCCAGCAGCAGACGGAACTACAATGAGCAGTTCTTC CASSRRNYNEQFF
few TRBD2 TRBJ2-7 TRBV20-1 TGCAGTGCCCAGACTAGCGGGCGATCCTACGAGCAGTACTTC CSAQTSGRSYEQYF
. . TRBJ2-3 TRBV20-1 TGCAGTGCTAGAGGACGTAATACCGGGACAGATACGCAGTATTTT CSARGRNTGTDTQYF
. TRBD2 TRBJ2-3 TRBV10-3 TGTGCCATCAGTGAAGCGGGGGAAACAGATACGCAGTATTTT CAISEAGETDTQYF
many TRBD1 TRBJ2-5 TRBV29-1 TGCAGCGTTGAGGGGACAGGAGGAGAGACCCAGTACTTC CSVEGTGGETQYF
many . TRBJ2-1 TRBV29-1 TGCAGCGTTGGGAACAATGAGCAGTTCTTC CSVGNNEQFF
many . TRBJ2-5 TRBV7-9 TGTGCCAGCAGCTTGGGACGGCAAGAGACCCAGTACTTC CASSLGRQETQYF
once . TRBJ2-3 TRBV29-1 TGCAGCAGCCGAGCCTCCTCTACAGATACGCGGTATTTT CSSRASSTDTRYF
. TRBD2 TRBJ2-3 TRBV28 TGTGCCAGCAGTTTCTATACTAGCGGTAGCACAGATACGCAGTATTTT CASSFYTSGSTDTQYF
many . TRBJ2-3 TRBV2 TGTGCCAGCAGTCGACAGTCTAGCACAGATACGCAGTATTTT CASSRQSSTDTQYF
few . TRBJ1-5 TRBV6-5 TGTGCCAGCAGTTACGGGGGATCGAGCAATCAGCCCCAGCATTTT CASSYGGSSNQPQHF
many . TRBJ2-7 TRBV10-3 TGTGCCATCAGTAAAGTAGAAGGAACCTACGAGCAGTACTTC CAISKVEGTYEQYF
. . TRBJ2-4 TRBV6-6 TGTGCCAGCAGGACTACAGAGTTAGCCAAAAACATTCAGTACTTC CASRTTELAKNIQYF
many . TRBJ1-1 TRBV7-6 TGTGCCAGCAGCCCCATACAGGGACCGAACACTGAAGCTTTCTTT CASSPIQGPNTEAFF
few TRBD1 TRBJ2-7 TRBV5-1 TGCGCCAGCAGCAACGGGACAGGGTCCTACGAGCAGTACTTC CASSNGTGSYEQYF
few TRBD1 TRBJ1-1 TRBV3-1 TGTGCCAGCAGTCTACAGGGGAATGAAGCTTTCTTT CASSLQGNEAFF
few TRBD1 TRBJ1-2 TRBV28 TGTGCCAGCAGGACAGGGAGGTCGGGTGGCTACACCTTC CASRTGRSGGYTF
few TRBD1 TRBJ2-3 TRBV12-3/TRBV12-4 TGTGCCATCGGGACAGAACTCACAGATACGCAGTATTTT CAIGTELTDTQYF